The 10 T cell receptor beta chains listed next were all sequenced from one sample in a study of control samples from healthy donors and cancer patients. The repertoire was sequenced with immunoSEQ multiplex PCR; TCRdb's copy has only in-frame clones and lacks some. The sample shows around 70,000 clones, about 89% of them seen only once. Input material: PBMCs. These receptors originate from a woman aged 45-60 years with colorectal cancer.

The chain couples TRBV6-2 or TRBV6-3 to TRBJ1-2; 7 nucleotides line up with TRBD1. The CDR3 contains 13 residues. V shed 4 bases, J shed 4 bases, and the junction held 3 bases outside the gene matches. Germline CDR1 is MNHEY and CDR2 is SVGEGT. This CDR3 reads CASSSGTVYGYTF. The CDR3, as DNA: TGTGCCAGCAGTTCCGGGACAGTCTATGGCTACACCTTC.

This clone showed up just a few times. J is TRBJ1-2 and V is TRBV4-3, with a weak D call TRBD1 (6 bases). The CDR3 loop spans 15 amino acids. V gave up 0 bases and J gave up 5 bases, with 13 bases separating them. The germline CDR1 and CDR2 sequences are LGHNA and YSLEER. The CDR3 bases are TGCGCCAGCAGCCAAGATTTGACAGGAGGGTATGGCTACACCTTC. The encoded protein is CASSQDLTGGYGYTF.

V is TRBV6-4 and J is TRBJ1-2; possibly TRBD1 for D (5 bases). V was cut by 3 bases and J by 3 bases, with 5 bases left in between. The CDR3 is 12 amino acids. Looked up from germline, CDR1 is MRHNA and CDR2 is SNTAGT. Here the CDR3 DNA reads TGTGCCAGCAGTGAGGGGGACTATGGCTACACCTTC. Its translation: CASSEGDYGYTF.

The V gene is TRBV24-1, the J gene TRBJ2-5; the match to TRBD2 covers 7 bases. Germline V CDR1 and CDR2: KGHDR, SFDVKD. Losses at the gene ends were 0 bases for V and 2 bases for J; bases not matched to a gene: 17. This CDR3 has 20 residues. Here the CDR3 reads CATSDLPGREALHAQETQYF. CDR3 DNA sequence: TGTGCCACCAGTGATTTGCCGGGGAGGGAGGCCCTCCACGCACAAGAGACCCAGTACTTC.

This chain links TRBV6-6 with TRBJ2-5, with D tentatively TRBD1 or TRBD2 (6 bases each). The CDR3 contains 14 residues. CDR1 and CDR2 (germline): MNHNY, SVGAGI (reference sequence). V was cut by 4 bases and J by 3 bases, with 12 bases left in between. CDR3 protein: CASSSGAPEETQYF. Written as DNA, the CDR3 is TGTGCCAGCAGTTCGGGGGCCCCGGAAGAGACCCAGTACTTC.

V usage is TRBV18 and J usage is TRBJ1-6; 8 nucleotides match TRBD1. With 3 bases clipped from V and 0 bases from J, the junction kept 4 bases outside the gene matches. Per germline, CDR1 KGHSH and CDR2 LQKENI. The CDR3 is 17 amino acids. This CDR3 is CASSPGQGRSYNSPLHF. In nucleotides, the CDR3 is TGTGCCAGCTCACCTGGACAGGGTCGCTCCTATAATTCACCCCTCCACTTT. Variable domain in full (rest from reference TRBV18 and TRBJ1-6): NAGVMQNPRHLVRRRGQEARLRCSPMKGHSHVYWYRQLPEEGLKFMVYLQKENIIDESGMPKERFSAEFPKEGPSILRIQQVVRGDSAAYFCASSPGQGRSYNSPLHFGNGTRLTVT.

This rearrangement joins TRBV2 to TRBJ2-2; possibly TRBD1 for D (5 bases). Germline V gene sequence: CDR1 SNHLY, CDR2 FYNNEI. There are 13 residues in the CDR3. V was pared by 6 bases and J by 6 bases, with 11 bases between. This CDR3 is CASRGGAAGELFF. The CDR3 DNA sequence: TGTGCCAGCAGAGGTGGGGCGGCCGGGGAGCTGTTTTTT.

In nucleotides, the CDR3 is TGCAGCGTTGGGACAGATTACCTCTCTGGGGCCAACGTCCTGACTTTC. It yields the protein CSVGTDYLSGANVLTF. The rearrangement uses TRBV29-1 and TRBJ2-6, with D possibly matching TRBD1 (6 bases). The germline CDR1 and CDR2 sequences are SQVTM and ANQGSEA. Trimming pared 4 bases from V and 0 bases from J, leaving 13 bases between. CDR3 size: 16 residues.

This chain connects TRBV10-1 to TRBJ2-5; a possible D gene is TRBD2 (6 bases). This CDR3 spans 14 amino acids. V lost 4 bases to trimming and J lost 1 base, with 10 bases between them. CDR1 and CDR2 from the germline V gene are WNHNN and SYGVQD (reference sequence). The CDR3 nucleotides read TGCGCCAGCAGTGGGGGGGTCTCCCAAGAGACCCAGTACTTC. Residues: CASSGGVSQETQYF.

The chain has TRBV9 and TRBJ2-3; D is ambiguous. The CDR3 has 10 residues. Germline V gene lookup returns CDR1 SGDLS and CDR2 YYNGEE. The V gene lost 8 bases and the J gene lost 4 bases, with 5 bases spanning the gap. CDR3 sequence: CASGADTQYF. The CDR3 DNA sequence: TGTGCCAGTGGTGCAGATACGCAGTATTTT.